These 19 T cell receptor beta chains originate from one sample sequenced in a study of identical twins. MiXCR, run by TCRdb on the 5' RACE reads, gives a single entry per CDR3 protein. The data contain hundreds of thousands of distinct CDR3 sequences, 12% of them singletons. The sample also formed part of further work on yellow fever vaccine responses in identical twins.

Material for sequencing was PBMCs. These receptors were obtained from a woman under 30 in good health.

As concerns this clonotype: A read error may be the cause here, since a much bigger clone is one base away. The CDR3 spells CANTTRQGRDQPQYF. The CDR3 DNA follows: TGTGCCAACACGACTAGACAGGGTAGGGATCAGCCCCAGTATTTT. The chain couples TRBV27 to TRBJ1-5, with TRBD1 as a possible D gene (7 bases). The J call may be incorrect, as the DNA end agrees better with TRBJ2-3. CDR1 is MNHEY and CDR2 is SMNVEV in the germline V gene (reference sequence). The CDR3 spans 15 residues.

This clonotype was seen just once. The chain combines TRBV10-2 with TRBJ2-3; 7 bases map to TRBD2. The germline V gene has CDR1 WSHSY and CDR2 SAAADI. The CDR3 contains 20 residues. V lost 0 bases to trimming and J lost 10 bases; unmatched junction nucleotides: 25. In DNA form, the CDR3 reads TGCGCCAGCAGTGAGTCGACGCGGGTTCAACGACCGGGACTAAGGGTTCCGCAGTATTTT. It translates to CASSESTRVQRPGLRVPQYF.

V and J are TRBV3-1 and TRBJ2-5; 7 positions agree with TRBD1. The germline CDR1 and CDR2 sequences are LGHDT and YNNKEL (reference sequence). V shed 0 bases and J 1 base; nucleotides not matched to a gene: 2. The CDR3 loop spans 15 amino acids. CDR3 sequence (DNA): TGTGCCAGCAGCCAAGATAGACAGGGCCAAGAGACCCAGTACTTC. As protein: CASSQDRQGQETQYF.

This rearrangement joins TRBV6-5 to TRBJ1-1; unclear D gene. The CDR3 contains 14 residues. Trimming took 4 bases from V and 0 from J, leaving 9 bases between them. The germline V gene encodes CDR1 MNHEY and CDR2 SVGAGI. CDR3 residues: CASSWRGMNTEAFF. The CDR3 bases are TGTGCCAGCAGTTGGCGGGGTATGAACACTGAAGCTTTCTTT.

Comments on this clonotype: It may be a read error: a sequence one base away is much more abundant. V gene TRBV6-1 combines with J gene TRBJ2-7; 8 positions agree with TRBD1. The CDR3 totals 14 residues. Germline CDR1 reads MNHNS; CDR2 reads SASEGT. The CDR3: CAGRKHRGSYEQYF. CDR3 nucleotide sequence: TGTGCCGGCAGAAAACACAGGGGGAGCTACGAGCAGTACTTC.

At least ten counts were recorded for this clonotype. The rearrangement links TRBV6-2 or TRBV6-3 to TRBJ2-1, with D possibly matching TRBD1 (5 bases). The CDR3 is 14 amino acids. CDR1 and CDR2 (germline): MNHEY, SVGEGT. V lost 4 bases to trimming and J lost 4 bases, with 11 bases between them. The CDR3 here is CASSWQGTYNEQFF. The CDR3 bases are TGTGCCAGCAGTTGGCAGGGTACATACAATGAGCAGTTCTTC.

In this sample, this clonotype turned up a few times. The CDR3 coding sequence is TGCGCCAGCAGCTACCCCGGGACTAGCGTCGATACGCAGTATTTT. Its protein is CASSYPGTSVDTQYF. The chain carries TRBV5-1 and TRBJ2-3; 10 bases are a match to TRBD2. V shed 3 bases and J 6 bases; nucleotides not matched to a gene: 7. From germline, CDR1 is SGHRS and CDR2 YFSETQ. The CDR3 runs 15 residues.

This clonotype appeared a few times. The V call is TRBV7-8, the J call TRBJ2-5; TRBD2 agrees at 9 bases. The CDR3 runs 16 residues. V shed 3 bases, J shed 5 bases, and the junction held 10 bases outside the gene matches. In germline, CDR1 is SGHVS, CDR2 FQNEAQ. DNA of the CDR3: TGTGCCAGCAGCTTGGGCCGTAGCGGGAGAAGGGAGACCCAGTACTTC. As protein: CASSLGRSGRRETQYF.

This clonotype was observed a handful of times. This chain connects TRBV13 to TRBJ2-3, with 7 positions matching TRBD1. V lost 1 base to trimming and J lost 2 bases; unmatched junction nucleotides: 9. From germline, CDR1 is PRHDT and CDR2 FYEKMQ (reference sequence). The CDR3 is 17 amino acids. CDR3 loop: CASSLVRTGQITDTQYF. In DNA, the CDR3 is TGTGCCAGCAGCTTAGTCCGGACAGGACAAATCACAGATACGCAGTATTTT.

The sample holds a few counts of this clonotype. The J gene is TRBJ2-1, the V gene TRBV2; D gene uncertain. Between the trimmed V and J ends, which lost 7 bases and 9 bases, there was a span of 19 bases. Germline V gene lookup returns CDR1 SNHLY and CDR2 FYNNEI. CDR3 length equals 14 residues. CDR3 sequence (DNA): TGTGCCAGCACAGGTGGTAATGGGATGGGTGAGCAGTTCTTC. Protein sequence: CASTGGNGMGEQFF.

The sample holds a few counts of this clonotype. The chain couples TRBV14 to TRBJ2-2, with D perhaps matching TRBD2 (5 bases). The CDR3 loop spans 15 amino acids. Deletions cut 6 bases from V and 0 bases from J, with 11 bases between. Germline CDR1 SGHDN, CDR2 FVKESK. The CDR3 spells CASRSSAANTGELFF. CDR3 nucleotide sequence: TGTGCCAGCAGGAGTAGCGCAGCGAACACCGGGGAGCTGTTTTTT.

The chain uses TRBV6-1 and TRBJ1-2; 7 bases fit TRBD1. The trim removed 6 bases at V and 3 bases at J, leaving 7 bases unmatched. The CDR3 sequence is 14 residues long. Germline loops: CDR1 MNHNS, CDR2 SASEGT. CDR3: CASSSGTADYGYTF. The CDR3 nucleotides read TGTGCCAGCAGCTCCGGGACAGCTGACTATGGCTACACCTTC.

This clonotype was picked up one time. The chain uses TRBV6-1 and TRBJ2-2; D possibly corresponds to TRBD1 (6 bases). The CDR3 has 14 residues. From germline, CDR1 is MNHNS and CDR2 SASEGT. V was shortened by 4 bases and J by 5 bases, with 11 bases between the two germline ends. The CDR3 loop is CASSGQAGTGELFF. CDR3 bases: TGTGCCAGCAGTGGACAGGCTGGGACCGGGGAGCTGTTTTTT.

V is TRBV7-7 and J is TRBJ2-1, with TRBD2 identical over 7 bases. The CDR3 sequence is 17 residues long. Germline CDR1 is SSHAT and CDR2 is FNYEAQ (reference sequence). The junction had 15 bases not matched to a gene; V was cut back by 1 base and J by 9 bases. CDR3 region: CASSLGYGGGPGSEQFF. In DNA form, the CDR3 reads TGTGCCAGCAGCTTAGGCTACGGGGGAGGGCCTGGTAGTGAGCAGTTCTTC.

This clonotype was recorded many times. The genes are TRBV24-1 and TRBJ2-5; weak D call: TRBD1 (6 bases). This CDR3 is 14 amino acids long. Trimming stripped 3 bases from V and 3 bases from J, with 10 bases between. Per germline, CDR1 KGHDR and CDR2 SFDVKD. The CDR3 here is CATSDPRGEETQYF. CDR3 coding DNA: TGTGCCACCAGTGATCCCAGGGGTGAAGAGACCCAGTACTTC.

The chain is built from TRBV7-8 and TRBJ2-3; D call uncertain. Trimming shortened V by 0 bases and J by 2 bases, and 6 bases separated the two germline ends. This CDR3 is 14 amino acids long. Germline-derived CDR1 and CDR2 are SGHVS and FQNEAQ. CDR3 coding DNA: TGTGCCAGCAGCTTAGCACGGTTCACAGATACGCAGTATTTT. Translating gives CASSLARFTDTQYF. The entire variable domain, with the rest obtained from reference TRBV7-8 and TRBJ2-3, is as follows: GAGVSQSPRYKVAKRGQDVALRCDPISGHVSLFWYQQALGQGPEFLTYFQNEAQLDKSGLPSDRFFAERPEGSVSTLKIQRTQQEDSAVYLCASSLARFTDTQYFGPGTRLTVL.

V and J are TRBV11-3 and TRBJ2-7, with 9 bases lining up with TRBD1. The CDR3 spans 16 residues. The germline CDR1 and CDR2 sequences are SGHNT and YENEEA. J lost 0 bases, V lost 1 base, and 4 bases had no gene match. The CDR3 DNA reads TGTGCCAGCAGCTTAGTAGGGACAGGGAGCTCCTACGAGCAGTACTTC. The encoded protein is CASSLVGTGSSYEQYF.

This clonotype was counted at least ten times. The J gene is TRBJ1-5, the V gene TRBV4-1; weak D call: TRBD1 (5 bases). This CDR3 contains 15 residues. V lost 0 bases and J 6 bases, leaving 12 bases between the germline ends. Germline assignment: CDR1 MGHRA and CDR2 YSYEKL. Written as DNA, the CDR3 is TGCGCCAGCAGCCAAGAGAGTAGAGGGGCTCAGCCCCAGCATTTT. It translates to CASSQESRGAQPQHF.

The rearrangement uses TRBV15 and TRBJ2-7, with 9 positions matching TRBD1. CDR1 and CDR2 from the germline V gene are LNHNV and YYDKDF (reference sequence). The junction had 1 base not matched to a gene; V was cut back by 0 bases and J by 4 bases. The CDR3 loop spans 14 amino acids. CDR3 nucleotides: TGTGCCACCAGCAGAGACGACAGGGGGTACGAGCAGTACTTC. Translating gives CATSRDDRGYEQYF.